Presented here are 6 T cell receptor beta chains from one specimen sequenced in a study of Ad26.COV2.S vaccination and SARS-CoV-2 variants. Measured with immunoSEQ multiplex PCR; TCRdb has only the in-frame clones, and not every one. The table shows about 350,000 clones, with 92% occurring only once. Sample: peripheral blood, taken after recovery from COVID-19. These receptors all stem from a human donor who had recovered from COVID-19.

The chain is built from TRBV19 and TRBJ1-1; 9 bases are shared with TRBD1. After removal of 5 bases from V and 7 bases from J, the junction contained 8 bases not matched to a gene. Germline loops: CDR1 LNHDA, CDR2 SQIVND (reference sequence). The CDR3 has 14 amino acids. This chain's CDR3 is CASSGGQGRGEAFF. Here the CDR3 DNA reads TGTGCCAGTAGTGGGGGACAGGGAAGAGGTGAAGCTTTCTTT.

The CDR3 DNA reads as TGCACCAGCAGCCAAGATTTGAGTAAAGACAAAGATGGCTACACCTTC. This sequence encodes CTSSQDLSKDKDGYTF. The V gene is TRBV1, the J gene TRBJ1-2; the D call of TRBD1 is as the table states it, not checked on the DNA. TRBV1 is noted as a pseudogene. This CDR3 comprises 16 residues.

The CDR3, as DNA: TGTGCCAGCAGCCCCTCTGCCATGGCTGAAGCTTTCTTT. This sequence encodes CASSPSAMAEAFF. The chain couples TRBV11-1 to TRBJ1-1; no reliable D call. CDR1 and CDR2 (germline): SGHAT, FQDESV (reference sequence). The CDR3 runs 13 residues. V was cut by 5 bases and J by 6 bases, with 13 bases left in between.

V and J are TRBV2 and TRBJ1-1; D not resolved. From germline, CDR1 is SNHLY and CDR2 FYNNEI. The CDR3 extends over 14 amino acids. V gave up 1 base and J gave up 6 bases, with 12 bases separating them. CDR3 bases: TGTGCCAGCAGTGAAGGGATCGGGGAGTCTGAAGCTTTCTTT. Encoded protein: CASSEGIGESEAFF.

The V gene is TRBV27, the J gene TRBJ2-1; weak D call: TRBD1 (6 bases). CDR1 is MNHEY, CDR2 SMNVEV, per germline (reference sequence). CDR3 size: 15 residues. With 4 bases removed from V and 9 bases from J, the gap between germline ends came to 19 bases. As DNA, the CDR3 is TGTGCCAGCAGTTCCGCCGGGACAACAAGCAGTGAGCAGTTCTTC. Protein sequence: CASSSAGTTSSEQFF.

The chain employs TRBV2 and TRBJ2-3; D call uncertain. Trimming cost V 3 bases and J 2 bases, with 6 bases left between them. CDR3 length: 13 residues. Germline loops: CDR1 SNHLY, CDR2 FYNNEI. The CDR3 loop reads CASSDGNTDTQYF. In nucleotides, the CDR3 is TGTGCCAGCAGTGATGGGAACACAGATACGCAGTATTTT. Full variable domain (outside the CDR3, taken from reference TRBV2 and TRBJ2-3): EPEVTQTPSHQVTQMGQEVILRCVPISNHLYFYWYRQILGQKVEFLVSFYNNEISEKSEIFDDQFSVERPDGSNFTLKIRSTKLEDSAMYFCASSDGNTDTQYFGPGTRLTVL.